Following are 22 T cell receptor beta chains from one sample sequenced in a study of CD8+CD57+ T cells in acquired aplastic anemia. TCR beta VDJ and CDR3 profiles were obtained from a genomic DNA template. TCRdb fed the reads into MiXCR, producing one record per CDR3 protein. The table shows fewer than 200,000 distinct CDR3 sequences, with about 70% occurring only once. It was patients with CD8+CD57+ cell expansion by flow cytometry who were chosen for sequencing. The sequenced sample consisted of sorted CD4+, CD8+, or CD8+CD57+ T cells (not recorded which) from PBMCs. These receptors originate from a human donor with aplastic anemia.

Comment on this clonotype: The junction and the germline gene differ at one end; a read error may be behind it. The genes are TRBV24-1 and TRBJ2-7, with 7 bases lining up with TRBD2. The V gene's germline CDR1 is KGHDR and CDR2 SFDVKD. This CDR3 spans 15 amino acids. CDR3 nucleotides: TGTGCCAGCAGTGGGGCGGGGGTAACCACCTACGAGCAGTACTTC. This codes for CASSGAGVTTYEQYF.

A note on this clonotype: One end of the junction varies from germline; a read error may be responsible. This chain links TRBV7-3 with TRBJ2-1; D could derive from TRBD1 or TRBD2 (5 bases each). This CDR3 has 13 amino acids. The germline V gene encodes CDR1 SGHTA and CDR2 FQGTGA. CDR3 DNA sequence: TGTGCCAGCAGCCCCGGGGCGGTTGGGGAGCAGTCCTTC. It encodes CASSPGAVGEQSF.

The chain links TRBV6-9 to TRBJ2-7, with 7 bases lining up with TRBD1. This CDR3 is built from 15 residues. Germline CDR1 MNHGY, CDR2 SVAAGI. The V gene end was trimmed by 2 bases and the J gene end by 2 bases; junction bases not matched to a gene: 6. The CDR3 is CASSYILGTAYEQYF. The CDR3 nucleotides are TGTGCCAGCAGTTATATTTTAGGGACAGCCTACGAGCAGTACTTC.

This sequence joins TRBV6-2 or TRBV6-3 and TRBJ2-1, with TRBD2 matching 11 bases. V trimming: 6 bases; J trimming: 10 bases; junction bases outside the gene matches: 14. CDR3 length: 16 residues. Germline V gene data show CDR1 as MNHEY and CDR2 as SVGEGT. The CDR3: CASRSPIAGGTWEQFF. In DNA, the CDR3 is TGTGCCAGCAGAAGTCCAATAGCGGGGGGGACGTGGGAGCAGTTCTTC.

This clonotype appeared a few times. The chain couples TRBV2 to TRBJ2-1; TRBD2 matches 8 bases. Germline V lookup: CDR1 SNHLY, CDR2 FYNNEI. There are 15 residues in the CDR3. The junction had 5 bases not matched to a gene; V was cut back by 3 bases and J by 4 bases. The DNA of the CDR3 is TGTGCCAGCAGTGAGGTCCTAGCGGGTTACAATGAGCAGTTCTTC. Translated: CASSEVLAGYNEQFF.

The sample holds one count of this clonotype. The chain employs TRBV12-3 or TRBV12-4 and TRBJ2-3; 12 nucleotides agree with TRBD2. This CDR3 comprises 16 residues. With 6 bases clipped from V and 2 bases from J, the junction kept 6 bases outside the gene matches. CDR3 amino acids: CASRLRTSGITDTQYF. The CDR3 DNA reads as TGTGCCAGCAGACTCCGGACTAGCGGGATCACAGATACGCAGTATTTT.

DNA of the CDR3: TGCGCCAGCAGACCCAGTATGTATGGCTACACCTTC. This encodes CASRPSMYGYTF. The chain is built from TRBV10-2 and TRBJ1-2; D gene unclear. This CDR3 is 12 amino acids long. V lost 6 bases, J lost 5 bases, and 10 bases lay in between. In germline, CDR1 is WSHSY, CDR2 SAAADI.

The rearrangement links TRBV20-1 to TRBJ1-5; weak D call: TRBD1 (6 bases). Germline CDR1 DFQATT, CDR2 SNEGSKA (reference sequence). Between the trimmed V and J ends, which lost 6 bases and 4 bases, there was a span of 19 bases. CDR3 length: 15 amino acids. The DNA for the CDR3 is TGCAGTGCCACGCTTTTGGGGGCGAGTAATCAGCCCCAGCATTTT. Translated: CSATLLGASNQPQHF.

This rearrangement joins TRBV10-3 to TRBJ1-6; D gene uncertain. The CDR3 has 14 residues. The ends were cut back, 6 bases at V and 10 bases at J, with 16 bases in the middle. Germline assignment: CDR1 ENHRY and CDR2 SYGVKD. The CDR3 sequence: CAISPDGGGSPLHF. The CDR3, as DNA: TGTGCCATCAGCCCGGACGGTGGCGGGTCACCCCTCCACTTT.

The chain carries TRBV2 and TRBJ1-3; D is undetermined. The V gene's germline CDR1 is SNHLY and CDR2 FYNNEI. Trimming stripped 4 bases from V and 0 bases from J, with 16 bases between. The CDR3 has 17 residues. CDR3 loop: CASSVGEVWDSGNTIYF. The CDR3, as DNA: TGTGCCAGCAGTGTGGGTGAGGTATGGGACTCTGGAAACACCATATATTTT.

This rearrangement joins TRBV20-1 to TRBJ2-5; D tentatively fits TRBD1 or TRBD2 (6 bases each). The germline CDR1 and CDR2 sequences are DFQATT and SNEGSKA (reference sequence). Trimming pared 3 bases from V and 5 bases from J, leaving 13 bases between. CDR3 size: 13 residues. This chain's CDR3 is CSASKGGAETQYF. CDR3 DNA: TGCAGTGCTAGTAAGGGGGGCGCCGAGACCCAGTACTTC.

This chain connects TRBV2 to TRBJ1-4; 9 bases match TRBD1. Looked up from germline, CDR1 is SNHLY and CDR2 is FYNNEI. There are 15 residues in the CDR3. The V and J ends lost 11 bases and 10 bases, in that order; junction bases with no gene match: 17. CDR3 protein: CAAKTGGEEIAKLFF. CDR3 nucleotide sequence: TGTGCCGCGAAAACAGGGGGCGAGGAAATTGCAAAACTGTTTTTT. The full variable domain, its missing parts supplied by reference TRBV2 and TRBJ1-4, is EPEVTQTPSHQVTQMGQEVILRCVPISNHLYFYWYRQILGQKVEFLVSFYNNEISEKSEIFDDQFSVERPDGSNFTLKIRSTKLEDSAMYFCAAKTGGEEIAKLFFGSGTQLSVL.

This clonotype was picked up one time. The chain joins TRBV12-3 or TRBV12-4 to TRBJ1-3, with D possibly TRBD1 on 6 matching bases. CDR3 length: 18 residues. Trimming removed 5 bases from V and 0 bases from J, with 20 bases in between. CDR3 amino acids: CASSPRVTQGVSGNTIYF. CDR3 sequence (DNA): TGTGCCAGCAGTCCTAGGGTCACACAGGGAGTCTCTGGAAACACCATATATTTT.

This clonotype was detected a few times. The CDR3 sequence is CATSDLTGSEQYF. The CDR3 DNA reads as TGTGCCACCAGTGACTTAACAGGGAGCGAGCAGTACTTC. This chain uses TRBV24-1 with TRBJ2-7, with D possibly TRBD1 on 6 matching bases. Trimming shortened V by 4 bases and J by 6 bases, and 12 bases separated the two germline ends. In germline, CDR1 is KGHDR, CDR2 SFDVKD. The CDR3 length is 13 residues.

The CDR3 is CASSLDGTGANVLTF. The CDR3, as DNA: TGTGCCAGCAGTTTGGACGGTACTGGGGCCAACGTCCTGACTTTC. The V and J genes are TRBV12-3 or TRBV12-4 and TRBJ2-6, with unresolved D. V lost 3 bases, J lost 2 bases, and 8 bases lay in between. CDR3 length: 15 residues.

The chain combines TRBV2 with TRBJ2-7, with 7 bases matching TRBD2. Unmatched junction bases numbered 7, after V lost 7 bases and J lost 7 bases. The CDR3 spans 12 residues. Germline CDR1 reads SNHLY; CDR2 reads FYNNEI. CDR3 DNA: TGTGCCAGCAAGTTACTAGCGCGAGAGCAGTACTTC. Its protein is CASKLLAREQYF.

CDR3 residues: CASSLVGQGLSYNEQFF. As DNA, the CDR3 is TGTGCCAGCAGCTTAGTTGGGCAGGGTCTCTCCTACAATGAGCAGTTCTTC. The genes are TRBV7-2 and TRBJ2-1, with D perhaps TRBD1 (5 bases). The germline V gene has CDR1 SGHTA and CDR2 FQGNSA. The V end lost 1 base, the J end lost 0 bases, and 13 bases lay between the germline ends. The CDR3 is made up of 17 amino acids.

The chain couples TRBV20-1 to TRBJ2-7; 7 bases map to TRBD1. The CDR3 has 12 residues. Germline V gene data show CDR1 as DFQATT and CDR2 as SNEGSKA (reference sequence). J was trimmed by 3 bases and V by 8 bases; bases with no gene match: 7. The CDR3: CSPTSGGYEQYF. CDR3 coding DNA: TGCAGTCCAACCTCAGGGGGCTACGAGCAGTACTTC.

The V call is TRBV20-1, the J call TRBJ1-1; D possibly corresponds to TRBD1 (5 bases). Trimming cost V 2 bases and J 3 bases, with 10 bases left between them. This CDR3 region has 13 residues. The germline gives CDR1 DFQATT, CDR2 SNEGSKA (reference sequence). In DNA form, the CDR3 reads TGCAGTGCTAGAAGGCAGGGAGACACTGAAGCTTTCTTT. Translating gives CSARRQGDTEAFF.

V gene TRBV7-8 combines with J gene TRBJ1-4; a weak D match, TRBD1 (6 bases). The CDR3 totals 15 residues. Trimming cost V 5 bases and J 0 bases, with 10 bases left between them. CDR1 SGHVS and CDR2 FQNEAQ come from the germline V gene. For the CDR3, the DNA is TGTGCCAGCAGCAACAGGGATGCAACTAATGAAAAACTGTTTTTT. This codes for CASSNRDATNEKLFF.

The chain recombines TRBV12-3 or TRBV12-4 with TRBJ1-6; 7 bases match TRBD1. The junction had 6 bases not matched to a gene; V was cut back by 6 bases and J by 4 bases. The CDR3 totals 15 residues. The CDR3 sequence: CASRLDRRYNSPLHF. In DNA form, the CDR3 reads TGTGCCAGCAGATTGGACAGGAGGTATAATTCACCCCTCCACTTT.

This clonotype was seen just once. This chain connects TRBV14 to TRBJ2-7; the D call may be TRBD1 or TRBD2 (5 bases each). Trimming pared 1 base from V and 5 bases from J, leaving 9 bases between. The CDR3 sequence is 13 residues long. Germline CDR1 and CDR2: SGHDN and FVKESK. The chain's CDR3 is CASSQVRGHEQYF. DNA for the CDR3: TGTGCCAGCAGCCAAGTGAGGGGACACGAGCAGTACTTC.